This T cell receptor beta chain was recorded in a study of T cell responses to AZD1222 COVID-19 vaccine. This clone appeared a single time. What it binds is not known. The protocol was immunoSEQ multiplex PCR, while the TCRdb copy is restricted to in-frame clones and leaves out a portion. The sample has 110,000 or so clones; more than 85% are singletons. The CDR3 is 18 residues long. Per germline, CDR1 MDHEN and CDR2 SYDVKM. Trimming removed 2 bases from V and 5 bases from J, with 21 bases in between. Study-wide findings and caveats: Unmutated variant regions are reportedly the target of nearly half of TCRs that are spike-specific. Every sample of the repertoires postdated the peak T cell response. Donors in the cohort were predominantly white British and more often female, and clonal diversity was possibly underestimated.

The sample consisted of peripheral blood, taken on day 0 of AZD1222 vaccination. The chain couples TRBV28 to TRBJ1-4, with D maybe TRBD1 (5 bases). This sequence originates from an adult in good health. The CDR3 DNA reads TGTGCCAGCAGTTTAAATTCTGCAGGACACGCTAAGAATGAAAAACTGTTTTTT. This encodes CASSLNSAGHAKNEKLFF.